Below are 21 T cell receptor beta chains sequenced from a single sample in a study of blood T cell repertoires in COVID-19. The method was immunoSEQ multiplex PCR; TCRdb's version includes in-frame clones alone and lacks a portion of them. The sample carries approximately 200,000 clones, around nine tenths recorded once. The specimen sequenced was peripheral blood. All receptors derive from a man aged 55 to 70 who had recovered from COVID-19.

CDR3: CASGRDPRGEQYF. In DNA form, the CDR3 reads TGTGCCAGCGGGAGGGACCCTAGGGGGGAGCAGTACTTC. This chain connects TRBV28 to TRBJ2-7; perhaps TRBD2 as D (7 bases). This CDR3 contains 13 residues. V was trimmed by 8 bases and J by 7 bases, leaving 18 bases between them. The germline gives CDR1 MDHEN, CDR2 SYDVKM.

The J gene is TRBJ1-1, the V gene TRBV7-9; D not resolved. The CDR3 runs 14 residues. Germline values: CDR1 SEHNR, CDR2 FQNEAQ (reference sequence). V was shortened by 5 bases and J by 1 base, with 11 bases between the two germline ends. The CDR3 is CASSGGGGNTEAFF. The CDR3, as DNA: TGTGCCAGCAGCGGAGGTGGCGGGAACACTGAAGCTTTCTTT.

The CDR3 region is CASSSDKNTEAFF. The CDR3 DNA follows: TGTGCCAGCAGCTCAGATAAGAACACTGAAGCTTTCTTT. The chain has TRBV7-3 and TRBJ1-1, with no clear D. Per the germline V gene, CDR1 is SGHTA and CDR2 is FQGTGA. CDR3 length equals 13 residues. Trimming shortened V by 4 bases and J by 1 base, and 7 bases separated the two germline ends.

This clone came up a few times. In DNA form, the CDR3 reads TGTGCCAGCAGTCTACGACAGGGGAGCTCCTACGAGCAGTACTTC. Its translation is CASSLRQGSSYEQYF. The V gene is TRBV27, the J gene TRBJ2-7, with 8 bases lining up with TRBD1. V shed 5 bases and J 0 bases; nucleotides not matched to a gene: 6. The germline gives CDR1 MNHEY, CDR2 SMNVEV (reference sequence). CDR3 size: 15 residues.

This clone was counted a few times. The rearrangement joins TRBV6-5 to TRBJ2-7; TRBD2 matches at 7 bases. J lost 2 bases, V lost 4 bases, and 5 bases had no gene match. The germline CDR1 and CDR2 sequences are MNHEY and SVGAGI. The CDR3 runs to 14 residues. CDR3 in amino acids: CASSLTGGTYEQYF. CDR3 bases: TGTGCCAGCAGTTTAACGGGGGGAACCTACGAGCAGTACTTC.

This clone appeared a single time. Germline is not matched at one junction end, which may reflect a read error. The rearrangement links TRBV30 to TRBJ1-2, with D hard to call. The CDR3 consists of 11 residues. CDR1 is GTSNPN, CDR2 SVGIG, per germline (reference sequence). The CDR3 DNA reads as TGTGCCTGGAACCCCAAAGAGATTTCCCTCTTC. This encodes CAWNPKEISLF.

The CDR3 DNA follows: TGTGCCAGCAGGTGGAGCGGGAGAACCTACGAGCAGTACTTC. This sequence encodes CASRWSGRTYEQYF. J is TRBJ2-7 and V is TRBV6-5; TRBD2 agrees at 8 bases. J gave up 2 bases and V 6 bases, and 6 bases lay outside the gene matches. CDR3 length: 14 amino acids. Germline V gives CDR1 MNHEY, CDR2 SVGAGI.

The V call is TRBV6-5, the J call TRBJ1-1; 7 nucleotides match TRBD1. The CDR3 extends over 13 amino acids. Germline assignment: CDR1 MNHEY and CDR2 SVGAGI. V trimming: 5 bases; J trimming: 2 bases; junction bases outside the gene matches: 2. Here the CDR3 reads CASSRQGNTEAFF. The CDR3 DNA sequence: TGTGCCAGCAGTCGACAGGGAAACACTGAAGCTTTCTTT.

The rearrangement joins TRBV6-5 to TRBJ1-4; TRBD1 might be the D (5 bases). Germline V gene lookup returns CDR1 MNHEY and CDR2 SVGAGI. Trimming removed 3 bases from V and 8 bases from J, with 13 bases in between. This CDR3 has 14 amino acids. CDR3 nucleotides: TGTGCCAGCAGTTATGGGGGGAATTTGGAAAAACTGTTTTTT. Residues: CASSYGGNLEKLFF.

The chain employs TRBV4-1 and TRBJ1-1; 8 bases map to TRBD1. This CDR3 has 15 amino acids. From germline, CDR1 is MGHRA and CDR2 YSYEKL. J lost 5 bases, V lost 1 base, and 6 bases had no gene match. The CDR3 DNA reads TGCGCCAGCAGCCAAGTCCCAGGGGGCGTTACTGAAGCTTTCTTT. Its translation is CASSQVPGGVTEAFF.

This sequence joins TRBV6-5 and TRBJ1-1; D unresolved. Germline V gene lookup returns CDR1 MNHEY and CDR2 SVGAGI. This CDR3 has 13 amino acids. V lost 2 bases, J lost 8 bases, and 12 bases lay in between. In DNA, the CDR3 is TGTGCCAGCAGTTACCCACAGCCGGTAGAAGCTTTCTTT. The encoded protein is CASSYPQPVEAFF.

This chain connects TRBV4-1 to TRBJ2-1, with D perhaps TRBD2 (7 bases). V lost 3 bases to trimming and J lost 5 bases, with 20 bases between them. The germline V gene has CDR1 MGHRA and CDR2 YSYEKL. The CDR3 is 17 residues long. CDR3 protein: CASSHRGGGATDNEQFF. In nucleotides, the CDR3 is TGCGCCAGCAGCCACCGAGGGGGGGGTGCAACCGACAATGAGCAGTTCTTC.

This chain links TRBV30 with TRBJ1-4; unclear D gene. This CDR3 has 15 residues. The V end lost 2 bases, the J end lost 1 base, and 11 bases lay between the germline ends. From germline, CDR1 is GTSNPN and CDR2 SVGIG (reference sequence). The CDR3 protein is CAWSTPGGTNEKLFF. CDR3 DNA: TGTGCCTGGAGTACCCCGGGAGGAACTAATGAAAAACTGTTTTTT.

The J gene is TRBJ1-2, the V gene TRBV9; TRBD1 matches at 7 bases. Looked up from germline, CDR1 is SGDLS and CDR2 is YYNGEE. The CDR3 runs to 15 residues. Losses at the gene ends were 4 bases for V and 4 bases for J; bases not matched to a gene: 10. The CDR3 nucleotides read TGTGCCAGCAGCCCTTTACACAGGGGTCCCTATGGCTACACCTTC. It is translated as CASSPLHRGPYGYTF.

The rearrangement joins TRBV10-3 to TRBJ2-7; 13 nucleotides line up with TRBD2. Per germline, CDR1 ENHRY and CDR2 SYGVKD. This CDR3 has 17 amino acids. J lost 3 bases, V lost 11 bases, and 16 bases had no gene match. In DNA form, the CDR3 reads TGTGCCTCGACGAGGGCGGGGACTAGCGGGACTTACTACGAGCAGTACTTC. Translating it yields CASTRAGTSGTYYEQYF.

The chain carries TRBV3-1 (or the pseudogene TRBV3-2) and TRBJ2-5; TRBD1 agrees at 7 bases. Germline CDR1 LGHDT, CDR2 YNNKEL (reference sequence). The V and J ends lost 6 bases and 5 bases, in that order; junction bases with no gene match: 6. There are 13 residues in the CDR3. CDR3 loop: CASRKTGPETQYF. CDR3 DNA sequence: TGTGCCAGCAGAAAGACAGGGCCGGAGACCCAGTACTTC.

The V and J genes are TRBV5-1 and TRBJ2-1; the match to TRBD1 covers 7 bases. V gave up 7 bases and J gave up 0 bases; unmatched junction bases: 7. There are 15 residues in the CDR3. Germline V gene sequence: CDR1 SGHRS, CDR2 YFSETQ. This chain's CDR3 is CASSRQGSSYNEQFF. The CDR3 DNA is TGCGCCAGCTCCCGACAGGGAAGCTCCTACAATGAGCAGTTCTTC.

The J gene is TRBJ1-4, the V gene TRBV28, with TRBD1 matching over 8 bases. The CDR3 sequence is 17 residues long. Germline trimming cut 8 bases from V and 0 bases from J; bases unmatched to any gene: 11. Germline CDR1 MDHEN, CDR2 SYDVKM. The CDR3 nucleotides are TGTGCCAGCGGAAGTGGACAGGGCCATGCAACTAATGAAAAACTGTTTTTT. Translated: CASGSGQGHATNEKLFF.

The chain combines TRBV9 with TRBJ2-7, with D possibly being TRBD1 (6 bases). V lost 0 bases to trimming and J lost 6 bases, with 19 bases between them. In germline, CDR1 is SGDLS, CDR2 YYNGEE. This CDR3 spans 16 amino acids. CDR3 bases: TGTGCCAGCAGCGTAGCTACGGTGGGGGCAGGGTCCGAGCAGTACTTC. Encoded protein: CASSVATVGAGSEQYF.

This clone was recorded once. The V gene is TRBV3-1 (or the pseudogene TRBV3-2), the J gene TRBJ1-2; 7 bases are a match to TRBD1. V dropped 7 bases and J dropped 7; count of bases not matched to a gene: 9. CDR3 size: 13 residues. Germline-derived CDR1 and CDR2 are LGHDT and YNNKEL (reference sequence). The CDR3 bases are TGTGCCAGCAACCGACAGGGATTAAGTGGCTACACCTTC. This codes for CASNRQGLSGYTF.

The J gene is TRBJ2-1, the V gene TRBV6-1; D call uncertain. Trimming took off 1 base at V and 8 bases at J, with 6 bases between the two ends. The CDR3 is made up of 12 amino acids. Germline V lookup: CDR1 MNHNS, CDR2 SASEGT. In nucleotides, the CDR3 is TGTGCCAGCAGTGAAGGAGTGTATGAGCAGTTCTTC. Translation: CASSEGVYEQFF.